This paragraph covers one TCR beta chain sequence. This sample is drawn from a study of T cells in Graves' hyperthyroidism and ophthalmopathy. As for the study in general: Sampling of peripheral blood happened at initial diagnosis, prior to any treatment.

V was shortened by 6 bases and J by 0 bases, with 8 bases between the two germline ends. CDR1 is MNHNS, CDR2 SASEGT, per germline. The CDR3 sequence is 14 residues long. Ophthalmopathy in the patients scored at least 3 on Clinical Activity Score and at least 4 on NOSPECS grade, lasting under 3 months. What was amplified from RNA transcripts were TCR beta CDR3 regions. TCR CDR3 regions were first amplified by RT-PCR with HTBI primers. TCRdb re-analysed the multiplex PCR reads in MiXCR, keeping a single row per CDR3 protein. The repertoire includes about 250,000 distinct CDR3 sequences, around 26% of them detected once, and about 40% sits in the top ten.

The chain links TRBV6-1 to TRBJ2-2, with D perhaps matching TRBD2 (6 bases). The sequence came from a woman aged 40 to 50 with Graves' ophthalmopathy. The specimen was blood. The CDR3 spells CASREGTNTGELFF. The CDR3, as DNA: TGTGCCAGCAGGGAGGGGACGAACACCGGGGAGCTGTTTTTT.